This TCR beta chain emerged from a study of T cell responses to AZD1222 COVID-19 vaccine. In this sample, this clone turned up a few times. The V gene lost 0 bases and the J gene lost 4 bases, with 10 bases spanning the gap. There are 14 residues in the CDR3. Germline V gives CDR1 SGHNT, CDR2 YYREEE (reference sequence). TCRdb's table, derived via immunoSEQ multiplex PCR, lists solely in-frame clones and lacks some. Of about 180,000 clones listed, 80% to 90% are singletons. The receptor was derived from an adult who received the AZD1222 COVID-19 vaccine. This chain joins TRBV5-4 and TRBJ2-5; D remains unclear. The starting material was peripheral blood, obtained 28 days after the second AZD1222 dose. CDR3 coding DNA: TGTGCCAGCAGCTTGGCCCTAGGTCTAGAGACCCAGTACTTC. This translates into CASSLALGLETQYF.